This TCR beta chain stems from a study of blood T cell repertoires in COVID-19. Study summary: T cells, B-cell-depleted T cells, or PBMCs supplied cDNA or gDNA.

Profiled with immunoSEQ multiplex PCR; TCRdb holds only in-frame clones, not every one. This repertoire shows 110,000 to 150,000 clones, 80% to 90% found once; its top ten account for roughly 1.6%. CDR1 and CDR2 (germline): SGHVS, FNYEAQ. V was clipped by 3 bases and J by 4 bases, with 13 bases between them. The CDR3 is 15 amino acids. This chain uses TRBV7-6 with TRBJ2-1; D is possibly TRBD1 (6 bases). The receptor was isolated from a woman in her 50s with acute or convalescent COVID-19. Input material: peripheral blood. CDR3 DNA sequence: TGTGCCAGCAGCTTTGGGGGACAACAATACAATGAGCAGTTCTTC. Encoded protein: CASSFGGQQYNEQFF. The whole variable domain, remainder taken from reference TRBV7-6 and TRBJ2-1, is GAGVSQSPRYKVTKRGQDVALRCDPISGHVSLYWYRQALGQGPEFLTYFNYEAQQDKSGLPNDRFSAERPEGSISTLTIQRTEQRDSAMYRCASSFGGQQYNEQFFGPGTRLTVL.